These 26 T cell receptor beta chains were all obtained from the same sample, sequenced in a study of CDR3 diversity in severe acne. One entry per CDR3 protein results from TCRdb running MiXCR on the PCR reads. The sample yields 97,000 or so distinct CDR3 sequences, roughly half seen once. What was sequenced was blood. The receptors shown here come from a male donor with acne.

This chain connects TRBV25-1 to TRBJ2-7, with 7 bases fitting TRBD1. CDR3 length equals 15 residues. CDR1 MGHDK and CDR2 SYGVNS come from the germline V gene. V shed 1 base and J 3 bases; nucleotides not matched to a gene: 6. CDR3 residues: CASSELQTGSYEQYV. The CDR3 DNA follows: TGTGCCAGCAGTGAATTGCAGACAGGGAGCTACGAGCAGTACGTC.

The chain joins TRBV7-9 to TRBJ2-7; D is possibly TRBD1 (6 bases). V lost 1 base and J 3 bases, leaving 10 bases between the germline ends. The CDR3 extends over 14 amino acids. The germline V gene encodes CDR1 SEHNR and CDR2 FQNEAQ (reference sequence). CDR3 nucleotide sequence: TGTGCCAGCAGCTTAGGGGACACCGACTACGAGCAGTACTTC. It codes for CASSLGDTDYEQYF.

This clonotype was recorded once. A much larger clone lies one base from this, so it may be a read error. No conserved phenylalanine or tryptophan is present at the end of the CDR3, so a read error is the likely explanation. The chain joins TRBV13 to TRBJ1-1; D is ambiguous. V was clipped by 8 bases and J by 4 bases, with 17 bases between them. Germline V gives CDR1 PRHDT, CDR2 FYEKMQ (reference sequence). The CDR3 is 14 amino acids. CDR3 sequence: CASGVVGMGTEAFL. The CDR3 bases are TGTGCCAGCGGCGTCGTAGGGATGGGCACTGAAGCTTTCCTT.

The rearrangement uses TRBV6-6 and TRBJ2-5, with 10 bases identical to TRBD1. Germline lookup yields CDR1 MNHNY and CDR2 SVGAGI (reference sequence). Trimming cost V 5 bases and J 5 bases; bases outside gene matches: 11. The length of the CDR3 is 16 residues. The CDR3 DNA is TGTGCCAGCAGTAGGACGGCGGGACAGGGGTGGGAGACCCAGTACTTC. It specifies CASSRTAGQGWETQYF.

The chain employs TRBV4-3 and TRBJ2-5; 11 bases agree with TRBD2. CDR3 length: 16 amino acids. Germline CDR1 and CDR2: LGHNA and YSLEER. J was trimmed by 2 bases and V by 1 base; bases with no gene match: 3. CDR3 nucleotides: TGCGCCAGCAGCCAAGGACTAGCGGGATGGCAAGAGACCCAGTACTTC. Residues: CASSQGLAGWQETQYF.

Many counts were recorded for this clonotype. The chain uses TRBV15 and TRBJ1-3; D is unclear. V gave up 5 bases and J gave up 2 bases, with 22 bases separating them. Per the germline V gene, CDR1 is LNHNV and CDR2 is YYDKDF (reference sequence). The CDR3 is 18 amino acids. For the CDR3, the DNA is TGTGCCACCAGCCCACGAGGAAGGGCCCTGGGGACTGGAAACACCATATATTTT. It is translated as CATSPRGRALGTGNTIYF.

The CDR3 DNA follows: TGTGCCAGCAGCTTAGGGTTCGGAGACAGGGAGGATCAGCCCCAGCATTTT. Residues: CASSLGFGDREDQPQHF. The chain recombines TRBV7-2 with TRBJ1-5; 7 nucleotides line up with TRBD1. The CDR3 is 17 amino acids. CDR1 is SGHTA and CDR2 is FQGNSA in the germline V gene. V dropped 1 base and J dropped 5; count of bases not matched to a gene: 11.

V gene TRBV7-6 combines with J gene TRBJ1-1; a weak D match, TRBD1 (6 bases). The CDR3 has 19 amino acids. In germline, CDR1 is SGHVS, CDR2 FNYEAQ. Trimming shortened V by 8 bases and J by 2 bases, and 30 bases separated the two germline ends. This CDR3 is CASARDIILLPPSNTEAFF. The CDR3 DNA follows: TGTGCCAGCGCCCGGGACATCATCCTTCTTCCTCCAAGCAACACTGAAGCTTTCTTT.

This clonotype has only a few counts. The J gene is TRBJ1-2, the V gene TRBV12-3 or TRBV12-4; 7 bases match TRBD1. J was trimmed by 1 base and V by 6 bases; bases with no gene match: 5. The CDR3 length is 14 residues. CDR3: CASSQNRGNYGYTF. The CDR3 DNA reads TGTGCCAGCAGCCAGAACAGGGGTAACTATGGCTACACCTTC.

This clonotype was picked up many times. The CDR3 nucleotides are TGTGCCAGCAGACCTTTTACGGAAGAGACCCAGTACTTC. Translation: CASRPFTEETQYF. This chain connects TRBV6-1 to TRBJ2-5; no definite D call. There are 13 residues in the CDR3. The ends were cut back, 6 bases at V and 3 bases at J, with 11 bases in the middle. Germline values: CDR1 MNHNS, CDR2 SASEGT.

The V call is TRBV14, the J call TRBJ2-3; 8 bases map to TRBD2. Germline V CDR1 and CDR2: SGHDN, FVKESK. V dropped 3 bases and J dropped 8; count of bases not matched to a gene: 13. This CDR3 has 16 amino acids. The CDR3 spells CASSQVLAGHGGTQYF. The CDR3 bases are TGTGCCAGCAGCCAGGTTCTAGCGGGTCATGGTGGTACGCAGTATTTT.

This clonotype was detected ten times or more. CDR3 amino acids: CASSSGVEQYF. CDR3 coding DNA: TGTGCCAGTAGCAGCGGGGTCGAGCAGTACTTC. V gene TRBV19 combines with J gene TRBJ2-7, with 7 nucleotides matching TRBD2. The CDR3 is 11 residues long. V lost 6 bases to trimming and J lost 6 bases; unmatched junction nucleotides: 2. The V gene's germline CDR1 is LNHDA and CDR2 SQIVND (reference sequence).

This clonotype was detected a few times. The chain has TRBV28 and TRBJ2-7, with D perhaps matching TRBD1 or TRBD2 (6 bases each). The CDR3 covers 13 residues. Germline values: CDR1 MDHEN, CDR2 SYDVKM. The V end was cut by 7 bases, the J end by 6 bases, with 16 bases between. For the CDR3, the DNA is TGTGCCAGCATTCCCCCTGGGGGGCGCGAGCAGTACTTC. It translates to CASIPPGGREQYF.

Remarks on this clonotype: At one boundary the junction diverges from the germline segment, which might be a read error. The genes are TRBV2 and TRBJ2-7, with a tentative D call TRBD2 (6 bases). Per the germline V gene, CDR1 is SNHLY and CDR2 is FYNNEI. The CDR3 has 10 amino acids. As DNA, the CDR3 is TGTGCCAGCACCCAAGGGACTCCTCACTTC. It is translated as CASTQGTPHF. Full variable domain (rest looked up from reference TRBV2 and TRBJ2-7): EPEVTQTPSHQVTQMGQEVILRCVPISNHLYFYWYRQILGQKVEFLVSFYNNEISEKSEIFDDQFSVERPDGSNFTLKIRSTKLEDSAMYFCASTQGTPHFGPGTRLTVT.

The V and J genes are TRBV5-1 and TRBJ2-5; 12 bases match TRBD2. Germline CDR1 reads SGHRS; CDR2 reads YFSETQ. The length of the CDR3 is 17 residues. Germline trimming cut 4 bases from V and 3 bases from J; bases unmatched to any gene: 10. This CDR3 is CASSSFTSGRNEETQYF. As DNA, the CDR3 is TGCGCCAGCAGCAGCTTCACTAGCGGGAGGAACGAAGAGACCCAGTACTTC.

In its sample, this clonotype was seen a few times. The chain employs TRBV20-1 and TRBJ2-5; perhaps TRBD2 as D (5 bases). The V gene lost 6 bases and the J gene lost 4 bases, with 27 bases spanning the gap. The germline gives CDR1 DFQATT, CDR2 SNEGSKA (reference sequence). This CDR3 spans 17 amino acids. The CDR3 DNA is TGCAGTGCCACTTACGGGGTTCGGGGAATCGGCTCAGAGACCCAGTACTTC. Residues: CSATYGVRGIGSETQYF.

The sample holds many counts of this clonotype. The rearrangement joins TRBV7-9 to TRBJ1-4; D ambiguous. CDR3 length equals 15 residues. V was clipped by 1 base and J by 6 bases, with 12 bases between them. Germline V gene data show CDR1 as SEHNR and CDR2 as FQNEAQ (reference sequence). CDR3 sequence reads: CASSLESDGYEKLFF. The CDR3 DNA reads TGTGCCAGCAGCTTAGAATCGGACGGATATGAAAAACTGTTTTTT.

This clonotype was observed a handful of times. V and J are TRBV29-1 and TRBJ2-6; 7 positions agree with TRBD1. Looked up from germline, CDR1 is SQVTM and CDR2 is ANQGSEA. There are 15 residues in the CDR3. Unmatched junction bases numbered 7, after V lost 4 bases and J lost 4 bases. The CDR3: CSVGHRGGGANVLTF. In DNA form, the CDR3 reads TGCAGCGTTGGCCACAGGGGTGGCGGGGCCAACGTCCTGACTTTC.

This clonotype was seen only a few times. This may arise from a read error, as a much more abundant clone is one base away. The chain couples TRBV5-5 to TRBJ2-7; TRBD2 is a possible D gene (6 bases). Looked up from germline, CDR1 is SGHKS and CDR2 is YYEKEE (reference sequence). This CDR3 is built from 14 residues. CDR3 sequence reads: CASSLVSGSCEQYF. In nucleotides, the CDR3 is TGTGCCAGCAGCTTGGTCAGCGGGTCCTGCGAGCAGTACTTC.

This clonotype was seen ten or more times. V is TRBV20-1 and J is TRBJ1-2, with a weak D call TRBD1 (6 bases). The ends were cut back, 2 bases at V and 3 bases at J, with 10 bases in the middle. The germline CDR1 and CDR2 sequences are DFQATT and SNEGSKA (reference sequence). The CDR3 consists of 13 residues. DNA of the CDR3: TGCAGTGCTAGACCTACAGGGCACTATGGCTACACCTTC. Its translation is CSARPTGHYGYTF.

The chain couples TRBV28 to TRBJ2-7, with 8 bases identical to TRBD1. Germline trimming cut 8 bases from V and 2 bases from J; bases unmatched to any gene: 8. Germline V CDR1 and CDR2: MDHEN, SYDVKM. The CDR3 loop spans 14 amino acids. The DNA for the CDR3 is TGTGCCAGCCTAGACGGGGGACAGGCCTACGAGCAGTACTTC. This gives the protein CASLDGGQAYEQYF.

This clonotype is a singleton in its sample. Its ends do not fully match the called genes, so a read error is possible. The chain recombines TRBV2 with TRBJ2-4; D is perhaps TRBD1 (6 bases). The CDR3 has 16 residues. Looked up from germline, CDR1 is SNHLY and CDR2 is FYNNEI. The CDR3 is CASSLEGVLSNNIQYF. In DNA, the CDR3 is TGTGCCAGCTCTCTAGAGGGGGTTCTTTCCAATAACATTCAGTACTTC.

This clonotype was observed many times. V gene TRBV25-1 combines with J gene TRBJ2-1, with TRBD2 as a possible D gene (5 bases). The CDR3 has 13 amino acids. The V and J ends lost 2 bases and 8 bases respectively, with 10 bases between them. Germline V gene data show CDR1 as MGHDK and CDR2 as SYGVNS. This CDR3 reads CASSERGKDEQFF. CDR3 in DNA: TGTGCCAGCAGTGAACGGGGTAAGGATGAGCAGTTCTTC.

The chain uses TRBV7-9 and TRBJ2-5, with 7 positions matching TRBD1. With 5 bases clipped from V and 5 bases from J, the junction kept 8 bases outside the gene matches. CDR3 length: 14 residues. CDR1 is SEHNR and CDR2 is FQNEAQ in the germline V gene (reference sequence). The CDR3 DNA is TGTGCCAGCAGCCTCCAGACAGGGCGGGAGACCCAGTACTTC. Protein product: CASSLQTGRETQYF.

DNA for the CDR3: TGTGCCAGCAGCGCCAGAGGGTCCCAAGAGCCTAGCGGGAGTGCCGGGGAGCTGTTTTTT. It is translated as CASSARGSQEPSGSAGELFF. The chain carries TRBV7-2 and TRBJ2-2; 10 nucleotides line up with TRBD2. CDR1 is SGHTA, CDR2 FQGNSA, per germline. V was pared by 5 bases and J by 6 bases, with 21 bases of the junction left unmatched. The CDR3 sequence is 20 residues long.

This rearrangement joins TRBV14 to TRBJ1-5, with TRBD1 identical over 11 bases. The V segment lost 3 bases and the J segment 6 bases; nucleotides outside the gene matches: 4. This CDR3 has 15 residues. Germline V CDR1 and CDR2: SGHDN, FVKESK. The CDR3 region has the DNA TGTGCCAGCAGCCACTGGACAGGGGGCACTCAGCCCCAGCATTTT. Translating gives CASSHWTGGTQPQHF.